The 15 T cell receptor beta chains below all came from one sample that was sequenced in a study of CD8 T cells in ankylosing spondylitis. TCRdb itself ran the 5' RACE reads through MiXCR, one entry per CDR3 protein. The data show some 200,000 distinct CDR3 sequences, around 13% seen once. Specimen: blood, either unsorted or a sorted T cell fraction (not recorded which). These receptors were taken from a male donor with ankylosing spondylitis or in good health (not recorded which).

This clonotype was seen a few times. This sequence joins TRBV25-1 and TRBJ2-3; D is possibly TRBD1 or TRBD2 (6 bases each). This CDR3 is 20 amino acids long. Trimming took off 2 bases at V and 2 bases at J, with 26 bases between the two ends. Germline values: CDR1 MGHDK, CDR2 SYGVNS. The CDR3 sequence: CASSERQGYGGTLYTDTQYF. CDR3 DNA sequence: TGTGCCAGCAGTGAACGTCAAGGGTACGGCGGGACACTTTACACAGATACGCAGTATTTT.

CDR3 in DNA: TGTGCCAGCACAAGGGGCACCGGGGAGCTGTTTTTT. Its protein is CASTRGTGELFF. V and J are TRBV2 and TRBJ2-2; D might be TRBD1 (5 bases). This CDR3 region has 12 residues. Germline V gene lookup returns CDR1 SNHLY and CDR2 FYNNEI. With 7 bases removed from V and 4 bases from J, the gap between germline ends came to 7 bases.

The chain uses TRBV24-1 and TRBJ2-3; maybe TRBD2 (5 bases). Deletions cut 4 bases from V and 2 bases from J, with 12 bases between. The CDR3 is 15 amino acids. The germline CDR1 and CDR2 sequences are KGHDR and SFDVKD. In DNA form, the CDR3 reads TGTGCCACCAGTGAGTCCAGCGGCTACACAGATACGCAGTATTTT. Translation gives CATSESSGYTDTQYF.

The J gene is TRBJ1-5, the V gene TRBV18; TRBD1 matches 11 bases. This CDR3 has 14 amino acids. The V gene's germline CDR1 is KGHSH and CDR2 LQKENI. The J segment lost 4 bases and the V segment lost 6 bases, leaving 2 bases of the junction unmatched. This CDR3 reads CASSRDRGNQPQHF. DNA for the CDR3: TGTGCCAGCTCCCGGGACAGGGGGAATCAGCCCCAGCATTTT.

Only a few counts were recorded for this clonotype. The rearrangement uses TRBV20-1 and TRBJ2-7, with 13 nucleotides matching TRBD2. Germline V gives CDR1 DFQATT, CDR2 SNEGSKA (reference sequence). CDR3 length equals 14 residues. Losses at the gene ends were 6 bases for V and 6 bases for J; bases not matched to a gene: 8. The CDR3 is CSARGLAGLGEQYF. The CDR3 DNA reads as TGCAGTGCCCGGGGACTAGCGGGGCTCGGCGAGCAGTACTTC.

This chain joins TRBV7-9 and TRBJ2-5, with D perhaps TRBD1 (5 bases). Germline CDR1 SEHNR, CDR2 FQNEAQ (reference sequence). V shed 5 bases and J shed 4 bases, with 17 bases lying between them. The CDR3 covers 15 residues. The CDR3 loop is CASSPQVTLGETQYF. CDR3 bases: TGTGCCAGCAGCCCACAGGTGACTCTCGGAGAGACCCAGTACTTC.

This clonotype was detected only a few times. V gene TRBV4-1 combines with J gene TRBJ2-7; 7 nucleotides align to TRBD2. V lost 1 base to trimming and J lost 2 bases; unmatched junction nucleotides: 8. This CDR3 region has 16 residues. The germline V gene encodes CDR1 MGHRA and CDR2 YSYEKL. The CDR3 reads CASSQVTPGTTYEQYF. DNA of the CDR3: TGCGCCAGCAGCCAAGTAACCCCGGGGACTACCTACGAGCAGTACTTC.

In its sample, this clonotype was seen a few times. This chain joins TRBV11-2 and TRBJ2-7; D is uncertain. Germline CDR1 and CDR2: SGHAT and FQNNGV. CDR3 length: 14 residues. Trimming cost V 4 bases and J 4 bases, with 14 bases left between them. The CDR3 reads CASSYDLGNYEQYF. The CDR3 region has the DNA TGTGCCAGCAGCTACGATTTGGGGAATTACGAGCAGTACTTC.

This clonotype was found a few times. The chain combines TRBV29-1 with TRBJ1-1; D is ambiguous. Trimming stripped 7 bases from V and 5 bases from J, with 8 bases between. CDR3 length equals 10 residues. Germline V gene data show CDR1 as SQVTM and CDR2 as ANQGSEA. CDR3 nucleotides: TGCAGCGGGGAAGGTACTGAAGCTTTCTTT. It yields the protein CSGEGTEAFF.

As DNA, the CDR3 is TGTGCCAGCAGTCTCGGGGGACCCCTCTACGAGCAGTACTTC. This sequence encodes CASSLGGPLYEQYF. The genes are TRBV27 and TRBJ2-7; D perhaps matches TRBD2 (6 bases). The ends were cut back, 5 bases at V and 3 bases at J, with 14 bases in the middle. The CDR3 is made up of 14 amino acids. The germline gives CDR1 MNHEY, CDR2 SMNVEV (reference sequence).

CDR3 nucleotides: TGTGCCAGCAGCTCACTAGCGGGAGGGCCGGATGAGCAGTTCTTC. It translates to CASSSLAGGPDEQFF. The rearrangement joins TRBV11-2 to TRBJ2-1; 13 bases align to TRBD2. Germline trimming cut 4 bases from V and 8 bases from J; bases unmatched to any gene: 5. The CDR3 consists of 15 residues. Looked up from germline, CDR1 is SGHAT and CDR2 is FQNNGV.

The J gene is TRBJ2-1, the V gene TRBV30, with 11 positions matching TRBD2. V gave up 2 bases and J gave up 7 bases; unmatched junction bases: 10. The CDR3 loop spans 16 amino acids. Germline-derived CDR1 and CDR2 are GTSNPN and SVGIG (reference sequence). The CDR3 bases are TGTGCCTGGAGTTCCCCGACTAGCGGGATAGGGAATGAGCAGTTCTTC. It yields the protein CAWSSPTSGIGNEQFF.

This clonotype was counted at least ten times. This rearrangement joins TRBV3-1 to TRBJ1-1; no clear D gene. The CDR3 loop spans 13 amino acids. CDR1 is LGHDT, CDR2 YNNKEL, per germline (reference sequence). Trimming cost V 2 bases and J 3 bases, with 7 bases left between them. CDR3 bases: TGTGCCAGCAGCCAAAACAGTTACACTGAAGCTTTCTTT. This translates into CASSQNSYTEAFF.

This clonotype was seen at least ten times. The rearrangement joins TRBV3-1 to TRBJ2-1, with D tentatively TRBD2 (6 bases). The CDR3 spans 13 residues. CDR1 LGHDT and CDR2 YNNKEL come from the germline V gene (reference sequence). Trimming stripped 1 base from V and 9 bases from J, with 10 bases between. The CDR3 DNA reads TGTGCCAGCAGCCAAGGGGAGGTCCCTGAGCAGTTCTTC. Its protein is CASSQGEVPEQFF.

The J gene is TRBJ1-1, the V gene TRBV27, with D unresolved. The V and J ends lost 3 bases and 4 bases respectively, with 12 bases between them. This CDR3 spans 14 amino acids. Looked up from germline, CDR1 is MNHEY and CDR2 is SMNVEV (reference sequence). The CDR3 region is CASSLAVMGTEAFF. CDR3 coding DNA: TGTGCCAGCAGTTTGGCGGTGATGGGCACTGAAGCTTTCTTT.